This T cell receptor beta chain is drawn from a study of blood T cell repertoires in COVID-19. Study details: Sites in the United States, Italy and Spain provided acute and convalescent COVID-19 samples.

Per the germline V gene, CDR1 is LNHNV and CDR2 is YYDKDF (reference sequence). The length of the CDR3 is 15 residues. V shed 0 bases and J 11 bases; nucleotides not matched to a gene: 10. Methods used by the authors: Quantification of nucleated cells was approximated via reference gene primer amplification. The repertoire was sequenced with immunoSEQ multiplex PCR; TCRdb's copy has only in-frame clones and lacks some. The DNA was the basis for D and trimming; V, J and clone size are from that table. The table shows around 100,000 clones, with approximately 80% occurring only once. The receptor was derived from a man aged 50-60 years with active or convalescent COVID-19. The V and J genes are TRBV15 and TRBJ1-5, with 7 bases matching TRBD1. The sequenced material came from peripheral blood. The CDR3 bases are TGTGCCACCAGCAGAGATAGAGGACAGGCCCAGACCCAGCATTTT. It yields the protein CATSRDRGQAQTQHF.